Listed below are T cell receptor beta chains from one sample, sequenced in a study of blood T cell repertoires in COVID-19. TCRdb's table, derived via immunoSEQ multiplex PCR, lists solely in-frame clones and lacks some. Of around 200,000 clones in the sample, around 85% were seen once. Sequenced sample: peripheral blood. The receptor set was obtained from a man between 60 and 75 years old with acute or convalescent COVID-19. The CDR3 runs from the conserved cysteine through the conserved F or W. Each record gives: V gene, D gene, clone size, J gene, CDR3 protein, CDR3 DNA. D genes are given only for firm matches. Some rows have no size entry. The others give once, few or many, or a class for an expanded clone.

>TRBV3-1/TRBV3-2|TRBD2|NA|TRBJ2-3
CASSQKVGLAAQYF
TGTGCCAGCAGCCAAAAAGTGGGACTAGCGGCGCAGTATTTT
>TRBV12-3/TRBV12-4|TRBD1|NA|TRBJ2-7
CASTTGGEQYF
TGTGCCAGCACCACAGGGGGCGAGCAGTACTTC
>TRBV28|TRBD2|NA|TRBJ2-1
CASRGTRLYNEQFF
TGTGCCAGCAGGGGGACTAGACTATACAATGAGCAGTTCTTC
>TRBV11-1|NA|NA|TRBJ1-1
CASRLNSQGLGAFF
TGTGCCAGCAGACTCAATTCACAGGGTCTCGGAGCTTTCTTT
>TRBV3-1/TRBV3-2|TRBD2|NA|TRBJ2-2
CASSSLTSGVATGELFF
TGTGCCAGCAGCTCCCTGACTAGCGGGGTGGCCACCGGGGAGCTGTTTTTT
>TRBV27|TRBD2|NA|TRBJ2-2
CASSSLAGHTGELFF
TGTGCCAGCAGTTCCCTAGCGGGGCACACCGGGGAGCTGTTTTTT
>TRBV27|TRBD1|few|TRBJ1-1
CASSLQGAWTEAFF
TGTGCCAGCAGTTTACAGGGGGCGTGGACTGAAGCTTTCTTT
>TRBV3-1/TRBV3-2|NA|NA|TRBJ1-2
CASSQDFRSSDSNYGYTF
TGTGCCAGCAGCCAAGATTTTAGGTCTTCAGACTCCAACTATGGCTACACCTTC
>TRBV6-5|NA|NA|TRBJ1-3
CASSYDTASGNTIYF
TGTGCCAGCAGTTACGACACAGCCTCTGGAAACACCATATATTTT
>TRBV7-2|TRBD2|NA|TRBJ2-1
CASRRTSGRNEQFF
TGTGCCAGCAGGAGGACTAGCGGGAGGAATGAGCAGTTCTTC
>TRBV28|NA|once|TRBJ1-5
CASNSGGANQPQHF
TGTGCCAGCAACTCGGGGGGGGCGAATCAGCCCCAGCATTTT